This T cell receptor beta chain derives from a study of shared clonotypes between healthy human individuals. The authors ran the assay at deep level. In the sorted-subset replicate PCRs, approximately 200 ng DNA, some 30,000 T cell genomes, was used. Assay: immunoSEQ multiplex PCR; the TCRdb copy retains only in-frame clones and omits some. The repertoire holds 1.5 million to 1.9 million clones, with approximately 98% as singletons. The CDR3 covers 16 residues. Germline values: CDR1 SNHLY, CDR2 FYNNEI. After removal of 3 bases from V and 4 bases from J, the junction contained 8 bases not matched to a gene.

The sequence came from a man in his thirties or forties in good health. This chain joins TRBV2 and TRBJ2-7; 11 bases match TRBD2. What was sequenced was naive CD4+ T cells sorted from blood. Subset indicated: CD45RA+ positively selected. In DNA, the CDR3 is TGTGCCAGCAGTGAGGCTAGCGGGAGGTTGGCATACGAGCAGTACTTC. It encodes CASSEASGRLAYEQYF.